These 17 T cell receptor beta chains originate from one sample sequenced in a study of radiation and T cells in renal cell carcinoma. Using immunoSEQ multiplex PCR, the repertoire was profiled, and TCRdb retains in-frame clones only, with some absent. The table includes approximately 29,000 clones, 65% to 85% detected once. Time point given: blood 4 weeks post-SBRT, at nephrectomy. The sample's treatment: 15 Gy SBRT to primary tumor, nephrectomy 4 weeks later. The sequencing used blood, collected from a patient whose treatment included radiotherapy and nephrectomy. Every receptor here comes from a man in his fifties or sixties with renal cell carcinoma.

The chain's CDR3 is CASSYHSRDPPNEQFF. In DNA, the CDR3 is TGTGCCAGCAGTTACCATAGTCGGGACCCACCCAATGAGCAGTTCTTC. V and J are TRBV6-5 and TRBJ2-1; D could derive from TRBD1 or TRBD2 (5 bases each). CDR1 and CDR2 from the germline V gene are MNHEY and SVGAGI. Trimming pared 2 bases from V and 6 bases from J, leaving 17 bases between. The CDR3 sequence is 16 residues long.

This clone appeared a few times. J is TRBJ2-7 and V is TRBV5-8; either TRBD1 or TRBD2 may supply D (5 bases each). The CDR3 is made up of 13 amino acids. V was cut by 4 bases and J by 3 bases, with 11 bases left in between. CDR1 and CDR2 (germline): SGHTS, YDEGEE. The CDR3, as DNA: TGTGCCAGCAGCCCCGGGACCATCTACGAGCAGTACTTC. It yields the protein CASSPGTIYEQYF.

The genes are TRBV19 and TRBJ1-5, with D tentatively TRBD1 (5 bases). CDR1 is LNHDA and CDR2 is SQIVND in the germline V gene (reference sequence). Trimming shortened V by 5 bases and J by 5 bases, and 10 bases separated the two germline ends. This CDR3 contains 13 residues. The CDR3 DNA reads as TGTGCCAGTAGTGGGGCAGTGGATCAGCCCCAGCATTTT. Translated: CASSGAVDQPQHF.

The CDR3 reads CASSVSRDRGYNEQFF. CDR3 nucleotide sequence: TGCGCCAGCAGTGTAAGCCGGGACAGGGGATACAATGAGCAGTTCTTC. V usage is TRBV10-2 and J usage is TRBJ2-1; 10 nucleotides match TRBD1. The germline V gene encodes CDR1 WSHSY and CDR2 SAAADI. After removal of 4 bases from V and 4 bases from J, the junction contained 7 bases not matched to a gene. The CDR3 loop spans 16 amino acids.

This rearrangement joins TRBV25-1 to TRBJ1-1, with D maybe TRBD1 (5 bases). This CDR3 has 15 amino acids. V was trimmed by 3 bases and J by 5 bases, leaving 16 bases between them. Germline CDR1 is MGHDK and CDR2 is SYGVNS. The CDR3 sequence: CASSEQDKGWTEAFF. CDR3 nucleotides: TGTGCCAGCAGTGAGCAGGACAAGGGGTGGACTGAAGCTTTCTTT.

CDR3: CASSPEGAWDEQYF. The DNA for the CDR3 is TGTGCCAGCAGCCCGGAGGGCGCATGGGACGAGCAGTACTTC. The rearrangement uses TRBV28 and TRBJ2-7; D is perhaps TRBD2 (6 bases). Trimming removed 6 bases at V and 5 bases at J, with 17 bases between. Germline values: CDR1 MDHEN, CDR2 SYDVKM. This CDR3 has 14 residues.

V is TRBV27 and J is TRBJ2-7, with D perhaps TRBD1 (6 bases). V lost 4 bases to trimming and J lost 4 bases, with 17 bases between them. CDR1 and CDR2 (germline): MNHEY, SMNVEV (reference sequence). The CDR3 contains 15 residues. CDR3 coding DNA: TGTGCCAGCAGTTCGAGTCCAGGGGCAGGTTACGAGCAGTACTTC. Its translation is CASSSSPGAGYEQYF.

The gene calls are TRBV14 and TRBJ2-7, with D unclear. V gave up 4 bases and J gave up 2 bases, with 15 bases separating them. The CDR3 is 15 amino acids. The germline CDR1 and CDR2 sequences are SGHDN and FVKESK. CDR3 DNA sequence: TGTGCCAGCAGCCCACAAACAGCTGTACCCTACGAGCAGTACTTC. It is translated as CASSPQTAVPYEQYF.

There are a few counts of this clone. V gene TRBV18 combines with J gene TRBJ2-7, with 7 bases aligning to TRBD2. Germline V gene lookup returns CDR1 KGHSH and CDR2 LQKENI. V gave up 5 bases and J gave up 1 base; unmatched junction bases: 5. The CDR3 has 14 amino acids. The DNA for the CDR3 is TGTGCCAGCTCATCCGGACTAGTTTCCTACGAGCAGTACTTC. Translation: CASSSGLVSYEQYF. Supplemented by reference TRBV18 and TRBJ2-7, the full variable domain reads NAGVMQNPRHLVRRRGQEARLRCSPMKGHSHVYWYRQLPEEGLKFMVYLQKENIIDESGMPKERFSAEFPKEGPSILRIQQVVRGDSAAYFCASSSGLVSYEQYFGPGTRLTVT.

The chain joins TRBV10-1 to TRBJ1-3; weak D call: TRBD1 (6 bases). CDR1 is WNHNN, CDR2 SYGVQD, per germline (reference sequence). The CDR3 spans 12 residues. Trimming left V 6 bases short and J 4 bases short, with 7 bases between. DNA of the CDR3: TGCGCCAGCAGGGGGGCCGGAAACACCATATATTTT. Residues: CASRGAGNTIYF.

J is TRBJ2-2 and V is TRBV11-3; 7 nucleotides line up with TRBD1. V trimming: 6 bases; J trimming: 1 base; junction bases outside the gene matches: 8. The CDR3 consists of 16 residues. Per germline, CDR1 SGHNT and CDR2 YENEEA. The CDR3 protein is CASSYAGTENTGELFF. The CDR3 coding sequence is TGTGCCAGCAGTTACGCCGGGACAGAGAACACCGGGGAGCTGTTTTTT.

V is TRBV9 and J is TRBJ1-5; a possible D gene is TRBD1 (5 bases). The CDR3 spans 15 residues. Germline CDR1 reads SGDLS; CDR2 reads YYNGEE. V lost 3 bases to trimming and J lost 9 bases, with 19 bases between them. The CDR3 DNA is TGTGCCAGCAGCGAGAAAACGGGGGGGGAACGGCCCCAGCATTTT. Amino acids: CASSEKTGGERPQHF.

This chain uses TRBV27 with TRBJ2-1, with TRBD2 matching 8 bases. There are 17 residues in the CDR3. Germline V gives CDR1 MNHEY, CDR2 SMNVEV (reference sequence). V shed 5 bases and J 5 bases; nucleotides not matched to a gene: 14. This CDR3 is CASSTSNSGRGNNEQFF. CDR3 nucleotide sequence: TGTGCCAGCAGTACCTCCAACAGCGGGAGAGGCAACAATGAGCAGTTCTTC.

The rearrangement uses TRBV19 and TRBJ2-7; 7 bases match TRBD2. The CDR3 runs 17 residues. Losses at the gene ends were 5 bases for V and 5 bases for J; bases not matched to a gene: 18. Looked up from germline, CDR1 is LNHDA and CDR2 is SQIVND (reference sequence). The CDR3 loop is CASSSLEGGQGGDEQYF. The CDR3 bases are TGTGCCAGTAGTTCCCTGGAAGGAGGGCAGGGAGGGGACGAGCAGTACTTC.

The genes are TRBV14 and TRBJ2-7; 9 nucleotides line up with TRBD2. V lost 3 bases and J lost 9; bases outside the gene matches: 12. The CDR3 is 15 residues long. CDR1 and CDR2 from the germline V gene are SGHDN and FVKESK. Written as DNA, the CDR3 is TGTGCCAGCAGCCAGGAGACTAGCGGACTAGGGGGGCAGTACTTC. It encodes CASSQETSGLGGQYF.

The chain has TRBV4-1 and TRBJ1-5, with D possibly matching TRBD1 (6 bases). The V gene's germline CDR1 is MGHRA and CDR2 YSYEKL. There are 15 residues in the CDR3. V shed 2 bases and J shed 5 bases, with 13 bases lying between them. The CDR3 bases are TGCGCCAGCAGCCAACCTGACAGGACGGATCAGCCCCAGCATTTT. Residues: CASSQPDRTDQPQHF.

This chain connects TRBV30 to TRBJ2-7, with TRBD1 matching over 7 bases. Trimming took 5 bases from V and 0 from J; bases not matched to a gene: 4. CDR3 length equals 13 residues. Germline-derived CDR1 and CDR2 are GTSNPN and SVGIG (reference sequence). The CDR3 nucleotides are TGTGCCTGGGGACAGGAGTCCTCCTACGAGCAGTACTTC. Translating gives CAWGQESSYEQYF.